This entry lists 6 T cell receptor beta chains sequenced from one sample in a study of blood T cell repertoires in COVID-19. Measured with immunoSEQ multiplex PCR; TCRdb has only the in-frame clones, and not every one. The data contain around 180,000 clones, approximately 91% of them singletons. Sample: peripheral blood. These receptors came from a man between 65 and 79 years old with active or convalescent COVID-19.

CDR3 amino acids: CASSYSRGPGYTF. The CDR3 DNA follows: TGTGCCAGCAGTTACTCCAGGGGGCCTGGCTACACCTTC. The chain is built from TRBV6-5 and TRBJ1-2; TRBD1 matches 8 bases. Germline CDR1 is MNHEY and CDR2 is SVGAGI. With 0 bases clipped from V and 7 bases from J, the junction kept 1 base outside the gene matches. The CDR3 is made up of 13 amino acids.

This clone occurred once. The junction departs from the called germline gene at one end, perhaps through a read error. CDR3 sequence (DNA): TGTGCCAGCAGCTTAAAACTGGCGGGGGAGACCACAGTTACGCAGTATTTT. Its translation is CASSLKLAGETTVTQYF. The rearrangement joins TRBV11-2 to TRBJ2-3, with 7 bases that match TRBD2. The CDR3 sequence is 17 residues long. Germline values: CDR1 SGHAT, CDR2 FQNNGV.

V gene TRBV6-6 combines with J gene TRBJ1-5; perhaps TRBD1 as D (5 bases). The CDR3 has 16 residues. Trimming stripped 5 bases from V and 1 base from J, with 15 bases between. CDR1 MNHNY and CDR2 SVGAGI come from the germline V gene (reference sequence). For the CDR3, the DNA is TGTGCCAGCAGTCACCCTCCGGGGGTGAGCAATCAGCCCCAGCATTTT. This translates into CASSHPPGVSNQPQHF.

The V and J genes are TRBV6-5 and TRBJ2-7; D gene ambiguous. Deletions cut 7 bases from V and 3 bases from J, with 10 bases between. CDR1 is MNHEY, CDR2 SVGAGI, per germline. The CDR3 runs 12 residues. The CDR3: CASTTSLYEQYF. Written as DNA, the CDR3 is TGTGCCAGCACAACTTCACTCTACGAGCAGTACTTC.

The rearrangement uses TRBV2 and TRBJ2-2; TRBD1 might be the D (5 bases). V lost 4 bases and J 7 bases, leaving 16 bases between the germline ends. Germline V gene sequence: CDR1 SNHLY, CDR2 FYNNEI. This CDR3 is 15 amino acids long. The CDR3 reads CASSAEGPGIGELFF. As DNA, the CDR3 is TGTGCCAGCAGTGCCGAAGGTCCAGGGATCGGGGAGCTGTTTTTT.

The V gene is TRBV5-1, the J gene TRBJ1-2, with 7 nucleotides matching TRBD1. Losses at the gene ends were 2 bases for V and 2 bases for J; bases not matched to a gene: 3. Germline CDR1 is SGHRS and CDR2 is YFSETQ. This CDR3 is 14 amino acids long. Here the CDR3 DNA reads TGCGCCAGCAGCTTAAACAGGGGAAACTATGGCTACACCTTC. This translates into CASSLNRGNYGYTF.